The T cell receptor (beta chain) under discussion was sequenced for a study of beta chain features in type 1 diabetes. Study results and caveats: Fewer junction insertions and more nucleotide deletions appeared in type 1 diabetes patients.

Germline CDR1 MNHEY, CDR2 SVGAGI. The CDR3 covers 15 residues. The V gene lost 0 bases and the J gene lost 0 bases, with 5 bases spanning the gap. Populations obtained by sorting all exceeded 98% purity. What was sequenced were expressed TCRB transcripts, since all of the isolated RNA had been reverse transcribed. Repertoires were generated with immunoSEQ multiplex PCR, while TCRdb's copy carries only in-frame clones and drops some. The sample lists around 400,000 clones, over 10% seen once, with 0.017% in the top ten. Points on this clone: Its antigen is unidentified.

This chain uses TRBV6-5 with TRBJ2-2, with a tentative D call TRBD1 (5 bases). The material sequenced was naive CD4+ T cells from blood. The TCR sequence derives from a man in his late teens or twenties in good health. The CDR3 DNA sequence: TGTGCCAGCAGTTACTCAGGGGCGAACACCGGGGAGCTGTTTTTT. Translating gives CASSYSGANTGELFF.